This T cell receptor beta chain was sequenced in a study of blood T cells in healthy people across ages. Using a J-beta primer mix together with a sample-barcoded 5' primer, a second PCR was run for roughly 6 to 12 cycles. Individual samples furnished no less than 2.5 million CDR3-containing paired-end reads apiece. TCRdb fed the 5' RACE reads into MiXCR, producing one record per CDR3 protein. Found here are about 580,000 distinct CDR3 sequences, 47% of them singletons; the top ten hold just under 25%. Donors gave 8.5 to 10 milliliters of peripheral blood apiece. This clonotype came up many times. Sequencing was carried out using blood. The origin of this receptor is a man at least 80 years old in good health.

This CDR3 is CASSYSGTDSATQFF. CDR3 in DNA: TGTGCCAGCAGTTACTCAGGGACCGATTCCGCTACGCAGTTCTTC. The V and J genes are TRBV6-6 and TRBJ2-1; D assignment may be TRBD1 or TRBD2 (5 bases each). This CDR3 comprises 15 residues. Trimming pared 0 bases from V and 12 bases from J, leaving 18 bases between. Germline V gene lookup returns CDR1 MNHNY and CDR2 SVGAGI (reference sequence).